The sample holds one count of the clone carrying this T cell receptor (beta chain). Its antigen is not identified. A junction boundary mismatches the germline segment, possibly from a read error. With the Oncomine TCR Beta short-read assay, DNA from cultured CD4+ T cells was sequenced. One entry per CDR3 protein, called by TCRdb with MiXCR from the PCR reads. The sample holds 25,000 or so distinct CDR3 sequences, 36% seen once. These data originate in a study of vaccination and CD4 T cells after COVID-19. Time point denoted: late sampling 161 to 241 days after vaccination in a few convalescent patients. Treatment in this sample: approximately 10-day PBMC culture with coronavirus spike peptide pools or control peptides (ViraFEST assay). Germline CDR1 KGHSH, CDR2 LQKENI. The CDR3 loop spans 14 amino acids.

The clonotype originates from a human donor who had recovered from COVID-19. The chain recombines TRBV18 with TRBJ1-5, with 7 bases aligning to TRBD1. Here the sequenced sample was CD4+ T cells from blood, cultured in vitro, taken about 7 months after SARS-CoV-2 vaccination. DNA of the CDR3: TGTGCCAGCTCCCCACCAGGGGGTCGTCAGCCCCAGCATTTT. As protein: CASSPPGGRQPQHF.